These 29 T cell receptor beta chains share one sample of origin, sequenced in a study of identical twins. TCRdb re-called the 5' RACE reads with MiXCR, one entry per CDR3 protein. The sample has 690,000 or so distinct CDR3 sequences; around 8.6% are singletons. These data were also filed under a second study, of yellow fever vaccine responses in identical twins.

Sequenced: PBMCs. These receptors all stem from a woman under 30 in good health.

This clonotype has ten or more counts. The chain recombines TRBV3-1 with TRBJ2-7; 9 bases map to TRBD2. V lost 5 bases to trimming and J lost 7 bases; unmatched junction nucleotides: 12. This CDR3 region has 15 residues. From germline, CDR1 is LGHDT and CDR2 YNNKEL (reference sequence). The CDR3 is CASSRMSSGAGEQYF. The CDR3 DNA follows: TGTGCCAGCAGCAGGATGTCTAGCGGGGCTGGGGAGCAGTACTTC.

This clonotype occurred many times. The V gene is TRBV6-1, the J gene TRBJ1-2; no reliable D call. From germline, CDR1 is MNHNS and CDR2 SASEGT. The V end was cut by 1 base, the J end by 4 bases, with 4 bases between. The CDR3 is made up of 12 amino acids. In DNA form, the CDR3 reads TGTGCCAGCAGTGAAGTCCTCTATGGCTACACCTTC. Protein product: CASSEVLYGYTF.

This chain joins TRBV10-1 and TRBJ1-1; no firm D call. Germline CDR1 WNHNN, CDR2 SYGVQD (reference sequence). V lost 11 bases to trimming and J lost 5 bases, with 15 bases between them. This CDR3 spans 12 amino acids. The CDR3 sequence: CAQRPGGTEAFF. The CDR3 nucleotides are TGCGCCCAACGGCCCGGTGGGACTGAAGCTTTCTTT.

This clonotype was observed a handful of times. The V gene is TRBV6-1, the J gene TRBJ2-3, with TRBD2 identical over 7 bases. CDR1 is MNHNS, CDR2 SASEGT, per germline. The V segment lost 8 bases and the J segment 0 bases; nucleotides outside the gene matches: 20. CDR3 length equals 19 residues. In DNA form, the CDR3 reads TGTGCCAGCGGACGGGGACTATTAATGGGTCGCACTAGCACAGATACGCAGTATTTT. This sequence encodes CASGRGLLMGRTSTDTQYF.

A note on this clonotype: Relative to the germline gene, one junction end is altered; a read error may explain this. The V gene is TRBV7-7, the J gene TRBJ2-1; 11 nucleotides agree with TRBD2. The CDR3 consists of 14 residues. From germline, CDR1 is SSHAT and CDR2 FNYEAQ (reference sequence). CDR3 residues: CASSLTSGANEQFF. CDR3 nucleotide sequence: TGTGCTAGCAGCCTGACTAGCGGGGCTAATGAGCAGTTCTTC.

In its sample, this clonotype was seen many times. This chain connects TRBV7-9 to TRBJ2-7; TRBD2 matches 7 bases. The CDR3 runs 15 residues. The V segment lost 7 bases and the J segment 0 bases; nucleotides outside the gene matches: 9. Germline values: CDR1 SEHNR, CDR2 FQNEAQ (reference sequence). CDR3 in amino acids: CASTGGGRRSYEQYF. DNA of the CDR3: TGTGCCAGCACGGGAGGAGGGCGGCGCTCCTACGAGCAGTACTTC.

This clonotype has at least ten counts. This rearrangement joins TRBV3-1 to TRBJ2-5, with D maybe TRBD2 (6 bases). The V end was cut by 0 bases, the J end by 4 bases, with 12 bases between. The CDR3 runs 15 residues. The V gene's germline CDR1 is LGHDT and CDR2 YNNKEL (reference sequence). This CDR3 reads CASSQEFGGGETQYF. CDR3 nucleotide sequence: TGTGCCAGCAGCCAAGAATTCGGGGGTGGAGAGACCCAGTACTTC.

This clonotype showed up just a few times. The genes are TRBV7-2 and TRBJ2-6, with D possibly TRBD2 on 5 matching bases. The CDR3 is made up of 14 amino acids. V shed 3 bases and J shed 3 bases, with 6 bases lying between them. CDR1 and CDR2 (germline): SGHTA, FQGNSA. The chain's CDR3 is CASSFSGGANVLTF. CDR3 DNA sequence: TGTGCCAGCAGCTTCAGCGGTGGGGCCAACGTCCTGACTTTC.

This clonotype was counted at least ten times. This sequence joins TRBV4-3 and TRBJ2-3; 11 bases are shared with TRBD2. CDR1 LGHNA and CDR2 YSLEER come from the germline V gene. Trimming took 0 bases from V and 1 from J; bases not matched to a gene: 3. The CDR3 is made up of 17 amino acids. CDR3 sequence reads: CASSQDWGLAGTDTQYF. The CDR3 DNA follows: TGCGCCAGCAGCCAAGATTGGGGACTAGCGGGCACAGATACGCAGTATTTT.

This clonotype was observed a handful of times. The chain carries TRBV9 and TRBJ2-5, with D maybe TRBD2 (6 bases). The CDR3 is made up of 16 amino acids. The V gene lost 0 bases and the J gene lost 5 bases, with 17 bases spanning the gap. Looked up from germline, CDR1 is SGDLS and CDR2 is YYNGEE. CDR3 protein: CASSVEGNRGWETQYF. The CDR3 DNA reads TGTGCCAGCAGCGTAGAAGGAAACCGGGGGTGGGAGACCCAGTACTTC.

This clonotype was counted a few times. The chain's CDR3 is CASSSLPLAGASNEQFF. Here the CDR3 DNA reads TGTGCCAGCAGTTCCCTACCACTAGCGGGGGCTAGCAATGAGCAGTTCTTC. The V and J genes are TRBV27 and TRBJ2-1; 11 bases agree with TRBD2. Losses at the gene ends were 4 bases for V and 6 bases for J; bases not matched to a gene: 11. Germline values: CDR1 MNHEY, CDR2 SMNVEV (reference sequence). The length of the CDR3 is 17 residues.

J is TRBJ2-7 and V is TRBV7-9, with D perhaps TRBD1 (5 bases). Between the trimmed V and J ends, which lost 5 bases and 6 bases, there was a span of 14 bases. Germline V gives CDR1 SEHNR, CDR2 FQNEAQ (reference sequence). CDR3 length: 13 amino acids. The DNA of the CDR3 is TGTGCCAGCAGCCCGCCAGGGAATGGCGAGCAGTACTTC. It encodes CASSPPGNGEQYF.

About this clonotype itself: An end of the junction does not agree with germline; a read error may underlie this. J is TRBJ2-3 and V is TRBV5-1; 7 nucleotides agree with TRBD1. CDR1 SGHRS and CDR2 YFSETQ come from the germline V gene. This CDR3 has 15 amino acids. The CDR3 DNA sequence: TGCGCCAGCAGCTTGGGGACAGGACGCACAGGTACGCAGTATTTT. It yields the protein CASSLGTGRTGTQYF.

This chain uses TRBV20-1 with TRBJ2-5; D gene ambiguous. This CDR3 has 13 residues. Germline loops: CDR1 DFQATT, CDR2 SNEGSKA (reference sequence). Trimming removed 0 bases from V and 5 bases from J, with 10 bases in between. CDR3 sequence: CSARDDVPETQYF. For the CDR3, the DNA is TGCAGTGCTAGAGATGACGTCCCGGAGACCCAGTACTTC.

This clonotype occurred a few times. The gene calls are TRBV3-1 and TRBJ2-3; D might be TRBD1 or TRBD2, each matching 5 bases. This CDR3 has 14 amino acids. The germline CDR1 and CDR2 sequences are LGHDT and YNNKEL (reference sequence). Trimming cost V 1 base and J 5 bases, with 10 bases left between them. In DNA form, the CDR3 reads TGTGCCAGCAGCCAAGTGTGGGGGTTAGATACGCAGTATTTT. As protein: CASSQVWGLDTQYF.

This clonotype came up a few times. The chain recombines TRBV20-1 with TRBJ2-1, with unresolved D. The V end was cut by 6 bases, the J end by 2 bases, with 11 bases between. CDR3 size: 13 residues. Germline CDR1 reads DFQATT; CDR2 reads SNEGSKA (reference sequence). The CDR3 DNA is TGCAGTGCCACTTTGGTGACCTACAATGAGCAGTTCTTC. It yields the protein CSATLVTYNEQFF.

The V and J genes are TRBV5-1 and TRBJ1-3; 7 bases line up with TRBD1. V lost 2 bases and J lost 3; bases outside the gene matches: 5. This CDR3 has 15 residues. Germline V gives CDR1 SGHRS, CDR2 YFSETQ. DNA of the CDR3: TGCGCCAGCAGCTTAACAGGGGACTTTGGAAACACCATATATTTT. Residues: CASSLTGDFGNTIYF. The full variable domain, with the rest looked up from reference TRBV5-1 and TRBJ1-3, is KAGVTQTPRYLIKTRGQQVTLSCSPISGHRSVSWYQQTPGQGLQFLFEYFSETQRNKGNFPGRFSGRQFSNSRSEMNVSTLELGDSALYLCASSLTGDFGNTIYFGEGSWLTVV.

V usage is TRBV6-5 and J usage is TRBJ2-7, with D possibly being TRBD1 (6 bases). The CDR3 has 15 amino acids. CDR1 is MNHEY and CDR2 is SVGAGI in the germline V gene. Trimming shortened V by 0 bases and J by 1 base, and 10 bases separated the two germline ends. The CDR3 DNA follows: TGTGCCAGCAGTTACTCGAGGGACAAATCCTACGAGCAGTACTTC. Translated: CASSYSRDKSYEQYF.

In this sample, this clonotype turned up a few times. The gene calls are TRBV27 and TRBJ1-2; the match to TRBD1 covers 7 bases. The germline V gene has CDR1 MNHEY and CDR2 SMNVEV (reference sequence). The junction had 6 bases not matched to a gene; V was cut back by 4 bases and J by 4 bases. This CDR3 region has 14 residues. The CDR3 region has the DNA TGTGCCAGCAGTTCGACAGGGTACGTCTATGGCTACACCTTC. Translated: CASSSTGYVYGYTF.

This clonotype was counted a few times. CDR3 DNA: TGTGCCAGCAGCAGGACAGGGACGAGTGAGCAGTTCTTC. Its protein product is CASSRTGTSEQFF. The chain uses TRBV14 and TRBJ2-1; 8 bases agree with TRBD1. CDR3 length: 13 residues. Trimming removed 5 bases from V and 9 bases from J; junction bases left unmatched: 6. The germline V gene has CDR1 SGHDN and CDR2 FVKESK.

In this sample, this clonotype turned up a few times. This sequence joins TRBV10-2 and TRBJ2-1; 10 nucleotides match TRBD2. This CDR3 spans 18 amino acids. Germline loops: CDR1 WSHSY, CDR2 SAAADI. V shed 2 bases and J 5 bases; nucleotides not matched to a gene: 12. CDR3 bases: TGCGCCAGCAGTGAGCGCCTCGGGAGCGGGAGGGCCGACAATGAGCAGTTCTTC. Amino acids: CASSERLGSGRADNEQFF.

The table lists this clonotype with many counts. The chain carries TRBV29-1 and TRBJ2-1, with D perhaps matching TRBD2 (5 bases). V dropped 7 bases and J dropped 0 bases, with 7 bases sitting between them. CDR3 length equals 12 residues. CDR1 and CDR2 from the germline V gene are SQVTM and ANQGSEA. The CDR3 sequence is CSGRSSYNEQFF. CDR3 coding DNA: TGCAGCGGGAGGAGCTCCTACAATGAGCAGTTCTTC.

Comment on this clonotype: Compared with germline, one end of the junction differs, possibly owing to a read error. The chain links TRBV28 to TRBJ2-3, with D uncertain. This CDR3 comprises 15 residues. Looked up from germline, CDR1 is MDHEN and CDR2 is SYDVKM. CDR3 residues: CASSFSWRSTYTQYF. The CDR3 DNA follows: TGTGCCAGCAGTTTTAGCTGGAGAAGCACATATACGCAGTATTTT. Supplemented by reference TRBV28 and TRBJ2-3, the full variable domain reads DVKVTQSSRYLVKRTGEKVFLECVQDMDHENMFWYRQDPGLGLRLIYFSYDVKMKEKGDIPEGYSVSREKKERFSLILESASTNQTSMYLCASSFSWRSTYTQYFGPGTRLTVL.

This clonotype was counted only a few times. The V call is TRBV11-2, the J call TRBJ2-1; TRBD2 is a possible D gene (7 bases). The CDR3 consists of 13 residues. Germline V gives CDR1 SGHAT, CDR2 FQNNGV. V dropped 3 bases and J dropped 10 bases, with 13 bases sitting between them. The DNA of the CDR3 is TGTGCCAGCAGCTTTCGGGGGGCCGGAGAGCAGTTCTTC. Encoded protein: CASSFRGAGEQFF.

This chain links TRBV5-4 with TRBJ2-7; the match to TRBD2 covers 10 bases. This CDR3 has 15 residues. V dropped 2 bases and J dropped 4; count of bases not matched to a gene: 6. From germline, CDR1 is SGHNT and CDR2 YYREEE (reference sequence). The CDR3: CASSFSGRYGYEQYF. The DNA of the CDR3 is TGTGCCAGCAGCTTTAGCGGGAGGTACGGATACGAGCAGTACTTC.

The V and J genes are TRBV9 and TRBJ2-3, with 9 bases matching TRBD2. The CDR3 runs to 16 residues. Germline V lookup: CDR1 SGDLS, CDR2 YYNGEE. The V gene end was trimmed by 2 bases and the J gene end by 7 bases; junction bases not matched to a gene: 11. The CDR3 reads CASSVLPSGDLNTQYF. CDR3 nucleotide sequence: TGTGCCAGCAGCGTCTTGCCTAGCGGGGACCTTAATACGCAGTATTTT. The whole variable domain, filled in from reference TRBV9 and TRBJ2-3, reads DSGVTQTPKHLITATGQRVTLRCSPRSGDLSVYWYQQSLDQGLQFLIQYYNGEERAKGNILERFSAQQFPDLHSELNLSSLELGDSALYFCASSVLPSGDLNTQYFGPGTRLTVL.

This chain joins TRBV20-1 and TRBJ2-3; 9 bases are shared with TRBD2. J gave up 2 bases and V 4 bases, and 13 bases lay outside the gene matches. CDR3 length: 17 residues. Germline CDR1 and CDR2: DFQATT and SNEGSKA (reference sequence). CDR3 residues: CSATPVVAGANTDTQYF. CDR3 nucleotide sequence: TGCAGTGCTACCCCCGTTGTAGCGGGAGCCAACACAGATACGCAGTATTTT.

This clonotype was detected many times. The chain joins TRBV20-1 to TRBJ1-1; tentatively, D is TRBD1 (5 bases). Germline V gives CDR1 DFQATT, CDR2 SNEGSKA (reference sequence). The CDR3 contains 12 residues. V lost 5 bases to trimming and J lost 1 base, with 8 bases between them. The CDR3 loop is CSAEQENTEAFF. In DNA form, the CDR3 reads TGCAGTGCTGAACAGGAGAACACTGAAGCTTTCTTT.

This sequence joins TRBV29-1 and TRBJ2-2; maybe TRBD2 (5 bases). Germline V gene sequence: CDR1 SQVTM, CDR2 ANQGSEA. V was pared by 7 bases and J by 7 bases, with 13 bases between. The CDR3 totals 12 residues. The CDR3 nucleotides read TGCAGCGGCCTCCGGGAAGACGGGGAGCTGTTTTTT. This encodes CSGLREDGELFF.